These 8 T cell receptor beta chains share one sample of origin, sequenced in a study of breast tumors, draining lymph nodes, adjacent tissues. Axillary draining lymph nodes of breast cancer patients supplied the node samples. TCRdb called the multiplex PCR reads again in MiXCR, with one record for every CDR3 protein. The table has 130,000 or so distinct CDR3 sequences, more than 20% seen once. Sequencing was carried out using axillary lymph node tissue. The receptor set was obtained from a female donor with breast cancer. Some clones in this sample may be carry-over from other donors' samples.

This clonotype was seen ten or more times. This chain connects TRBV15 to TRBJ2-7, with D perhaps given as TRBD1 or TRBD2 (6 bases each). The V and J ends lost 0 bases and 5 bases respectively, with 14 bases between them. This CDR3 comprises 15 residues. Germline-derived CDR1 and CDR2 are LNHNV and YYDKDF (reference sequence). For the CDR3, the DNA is TGTGCCACCAGCAGAGATCCGAGGGGGAGGAACGAGCAGTACTTC. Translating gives CATSRDPRGRNEQYF.

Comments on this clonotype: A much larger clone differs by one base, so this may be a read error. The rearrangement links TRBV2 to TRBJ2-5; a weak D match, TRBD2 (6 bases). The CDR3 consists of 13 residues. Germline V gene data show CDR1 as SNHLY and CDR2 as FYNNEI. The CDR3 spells CASGERGGETQYF. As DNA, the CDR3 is TGTGCCAGCGGTGAGCGAGGAGGGGAGACCCAGTACTTC.

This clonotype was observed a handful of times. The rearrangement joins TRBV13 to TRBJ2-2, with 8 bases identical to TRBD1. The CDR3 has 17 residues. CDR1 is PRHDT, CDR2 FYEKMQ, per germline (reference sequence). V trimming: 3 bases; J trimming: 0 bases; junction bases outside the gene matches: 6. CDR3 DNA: TGTGCCAGCAGCTTGCGTCCGACAGGGGCGAACACCGGGGAGCTGTTTTTT. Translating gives CASSLRPTGANTGELFF. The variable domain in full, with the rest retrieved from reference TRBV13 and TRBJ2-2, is AAGVIQSPRHLIKEKRETATLKCYPIPRHDTVYWYQQGPGQDPQFLISFYEKMQSDKGSIPDRFSAQQFSDYHSELNMSSLELGDSALYFCASSLRPTGANTGELFFGEGSRLTVL.

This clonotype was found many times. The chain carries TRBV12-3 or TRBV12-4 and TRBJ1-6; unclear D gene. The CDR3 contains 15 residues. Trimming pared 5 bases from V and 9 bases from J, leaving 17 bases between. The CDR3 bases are TGTGCCAGCAGTCCGAGCCGGGCTTTTGGTTCACCCCTCCACTTT. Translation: CASSPSRAFGSPLHF.

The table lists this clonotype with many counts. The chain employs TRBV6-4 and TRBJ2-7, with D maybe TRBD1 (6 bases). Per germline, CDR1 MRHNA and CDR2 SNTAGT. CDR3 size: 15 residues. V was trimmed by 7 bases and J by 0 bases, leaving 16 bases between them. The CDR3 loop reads CASTTGTESSYEQYF. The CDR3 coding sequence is TGTGCCAGCACCACAGGGACGGAGAGCTCCTACGAGCAGTACTTC.

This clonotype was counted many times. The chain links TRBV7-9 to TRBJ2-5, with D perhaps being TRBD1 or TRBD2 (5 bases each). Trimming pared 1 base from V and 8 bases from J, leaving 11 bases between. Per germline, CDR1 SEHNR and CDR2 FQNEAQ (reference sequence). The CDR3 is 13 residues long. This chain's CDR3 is CASSLDGAPTQYF. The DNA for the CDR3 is TGTGCCAGCAGCTTAGACGGGGCCCCCACCCAGTACTTC.

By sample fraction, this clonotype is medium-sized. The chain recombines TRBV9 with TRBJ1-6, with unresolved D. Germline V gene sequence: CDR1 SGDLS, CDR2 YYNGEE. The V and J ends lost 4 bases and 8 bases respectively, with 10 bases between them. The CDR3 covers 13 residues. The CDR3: CASSNENDSPLHF. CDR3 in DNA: TGTGCCAGCAGCAATGAGAACGATTCACCCCTCCACTTT. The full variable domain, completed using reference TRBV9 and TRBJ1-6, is DSGVTQTPKHLITATGQRVTLRCSPRSGDLSVYWYQQSLDQGLQFLIQYYNGEERAKGNILERFSAQQFPDLHSELNLSSLELGDSALYFCASSNENDSPLHFGNGTRLTVT.

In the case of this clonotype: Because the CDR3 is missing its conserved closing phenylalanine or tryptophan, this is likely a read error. CDR3 DNA sequence: TGTGCCAGCAGCCATTGGCGGGAAAACGAGCAGTACTTA. Residues: CASSHWRENEQYL. V and J are TRBV3-1 and TRBJ2-7; TRBD2 might be the D (6 bases). Trimming stripped 3 bases from V and 5 bases from J, with 11 bases between. CDR3 length: 13 amino acids. Germline loops: CDR1 LGHDT, CDR2 YNNKEL (reference sequence).